What follows are 26 T cell receptor beta chains derived from one specimen sequenced in a study of beta chain features in type 1 diabetes. Their target antigens are unknown. The authors reverse transcribed all of the isolated RNA, so sequencing captured expressed TCRB transcripts. Assay: immunoSEQ multiplex PCR; the TCRdb copy retains only in-frame clones and omits some. This sample has 95,000 to 150,000 clones, with over 15% found just once. Study-wide findings and caveats: Type 1 diabetes patients had moderately but significantly shorter TCRB CDR3s in all four CD4+ subsets.

The sample taken for sequencing was central memory CD4+ T cells from blood. The receptors originated from a man aged 25-40 years with type 1 diabetes.

The rearrangement uses TRBV2 and TRBJ2-6; maybe TRBD2 (5 bases). The V gene's germline CDR1 is SNHLY and CDR2 FYNNEI. This CDR3 contains 15 residues. V dropped 4 bases and J dropped 2 bases, with 9 bases sitting between them. The CDR3 nucleotides read TGTGCCAGCAGTGTGGAGGAAGCTGGGGCCAACGTCCTGACTTTC. Amino acid sequence: CASSVEEAGANVLTF.

This clone came up many times. The chain couples TRBV18 to TRBJ2-5; the D call may be TRBD1 or TRBD2 (5 bases each). The CDR3 length is 14 residues. V dropped 3 bases and J dropped 2 bases, with 10 bases sitting between them. CDR1 and CDR2 (germline): KGHSH, LQKENI. DNA for the CDR3: TGTGCCAGCTCACCCGGGGCGTGGCAAGAGACCCAGTACTTC. Protein sequence: CASSPGAWQETQYF.

The genes are TRBV15 and TRBJ2-3; no reliable D call. This CDR3 has 16 amino acids. CDR1 is LNHNV and CDR2 is YYDKDF in the germline V gene (reference sequence). V was cut by 1 base and J by 0 bases, with 11 bases left in between. The CDR3 region is CATSRVVGGSTDTQYF. The CDR3 bases are TGTGCCACCAGCAGAGTGGTCGGCGGTAGCACAGATACGCAGTATTTT. The full variable domain, rest sourced from reference TRBV15 and TRBJ2-3, is DAMVIQNPRYQVTQFGKPVTLSCSQTLNHNVMYWYQQKSSQAPKLLFHYYDKDFNNEADTPDNFQSRRPNTSFCFLDIRSPGLGDTAMYLCATSRVVGGSTDTQYFGPGTRLTVL.

The V gene is TRBV6-5, the J gene TRBJ1-2, with TRBD1 matching 10 bases. J lost 6 bases, V lost 2 bases, and 3 bases had no gene match. The length of the CDR3 is 14 residues. Germline values: CDR1 MNHEY, CDR2 SVGAGI. The CDR3 DNA is TGTGCCAGCAGTTACGACAGGGGGCTGAATGGCTACACCTTC. Protein sequence: CASSYDRGLNGYTF.

This clone was observed a few times. CDR3 residues: CASSTSGGYYNEQFF. For the CDR3, the DNA is TGTGCCAGCAGCACTAGCGGGGGATACTACAATGAGCAGTTCTTC. The chain is built from TRBV7-9 and TRBJ2-1; 11 nucleotides match TRBD2. Trimming at V came to 5 bases and at J to 3 bases, leaving 3 bases not matched to a gene. The germline V gene has CDR1 SEHNR and CDR2 FQNEAQ (reference sequence). CDR3 size: 15 residues.

This clone was observed a handful of times. The chain has TRBV29-1 and TRBJ1-1, with no clear D. The CDR3 has 12 residues. Trimming left V 4 bases short and J 0 bases short, with 6 bases between. Germline CDR1 and CDR2: SQVTM and ANQGSEA. CDR3 DNA: TGCAGCGTTGTGGAGATGAACACTGAAGCTTTCTTT. Translating it yields CSVVEMNTEAFF.

The chain has TRBV28 and TRBJ1-2; TRBD1 matches 9 bases. There are 16 residues in the CDR3. CDR1 and CDR2 (germline): MDHEN, SYDVKM. V shed 8 bases and J 3 bases; nucleotides not matched to a gene: 13. The CDR3 nucleotides read TGTGCCAGCCAGACCGGGACAGGGTCGTCTGACTATGGCTACACCTTC. It specifies CASQTGTGSSDYGYTF.

This clone was counted a few times. The genes are TRBV14 and TRBJ2-1, with D hard to call. The CDR3 is 13 residues long. Per the germline V gene, CDR1 is SGHDN and CDR2 is FVKESK. V was trimmed by 1 base and J by 6 bases, leaving 7 bases between them. For the CDR3, the DNA is TGTGCCAGCAGCCAAGGGCTCGGCAATGAGCAGTTCTTC. Its translation is CASSQGLGNEQFF.

This clone occurred a few times. The chain employs TRBV7-2 and TRBJ1-5; D not resolved. CDR3 length equals 12 residues. Trimming shortened V by 2 bases and J by 9 bases, and 8 bases separated the two germline ends. CDR1 is SGHTA, CDR2 FQGNSA, per germline. This CDR3 reads CASSLTVGPQHF. For the CDR3, the DNA is TGTGCCAGCAGCTTAACAGTTGGGCCCCAGCATTTT.

This chain connects TRBV29-1 to TRBJ2-2; 11 nucleotides align to TRBD2. Germline CDR1 reads SQVTM; CDR2 reads ANQGSEA. CDR3 size: 14 residues. V shed 5 bases, J shed 3 bases, and the junction held 2 bases outside the gene matches. Here the CDR3 DNA reads TGCAGCGTTCTAGCGGGGGGATACACCGGGGAGCTGTTTTTT. The encoded protein is CSVLAGGYTGELFF.

The gene calls are TRBV30 and TRBJ2-1; 8 nucleotides align to TRBD1. V was pared by 0 bases and J by 12 bases, with 1 base of the junction left unmatched. The germline gives CDR1 GTSNPN, CDR2 SVGIG (reference sequence). The CDR3 length is 11 residues. CDR3 DNA: TGTGCCTGGAGTGTACAGGGGGGGCAGTTCTTC. Translating gives CAWSVQGGQFF.

Worth noting for this clone: The same CDR3 can be traced to other DNA sequences in this sample. The rearrangement joins TRBV2 to TRBJ1-1; perhaps TRBD1 as D (5 bases). The CDR3 covers 13 residues. V was trimmed by 4 bases and J by 0 bases, leaving 6 bases between them. CDR1 is SNHLY, CDR2 FYNNEI, per germline. CDR3 bases: TGTGCCAGCAGTGGACAGATGAACACTGAAGCTTTCTTT. Translated, it gives CASSGQMNTEAFF. Combining the CDR3 with reference TRBV2 and TRBJ1-1 gives the whole variable domain EPEVTQTPSHQVTQMGQEVILRCVPISNHLYFYWYRQILGQKVEFLVSFYNNEISEKSEIFDDQFSVERPDGSNFTLKIRSTKLEDSAMYFCASSGQMNTEAFFGQGTRLTVV.

This clone was seen ten or more times. The chain links TRBV7-9 to TRBJ2-1; 9 nucleotides align to TRBD1. Per germline, CDR1 SEHNR and CDR2 FQNEAQ (reference sequence). This CDR3 is 14 amino acids long. V was clipped by 5 bases and J by 7 bases; unmatched bases: 6. The CDR3 DNA reads as TGTGCCAGCAGCCGGACAGGGGAAGGGAATGAGCAGTTCTTC. Its translation is CASSRTGEGNEQFF.

As regards this clone: Additional DNA sequences in this sample encode the identical CDR3. The V and J genes are TRBV20-1 and TRBJ2-5; D call uncertain. The CDR3 length is 11 residues. Trimming pared 1 base from V and 5 bases from J, leaving 5 bases between. The germline V gene has CDR1 DFQATT and CDR2 SNEGSKA (reference sequence). The CDR3 DNA is TGCAGTGCTAGAGTACGGGAGACCCAGTACTTC. Amino acids: CSARVRETQYF.

There are a few counts of this clone. The chain couples TRBV7-6 to TRBJ2-7, with TRBD2 matching 9 bases. From germline, CDR1 is SGHVS and CDR2 FNYEAQ. There are 16 residues in the CDR3. Germline trimming cut 2 bases from V and 1 base from J; bases unmatched to any gene: 6. The CDR3 coding sequence is TGTGCCAGCAGCTTAATGGGGAGCGGGGGGTCCTACGAGCAGTACTTC. Translating gives CASSLMGSGGSYEQYF.

The chain carries TRBV11-3 and TRBJ2-5; D is uncertain. Trimming pared 1 base from V and 5 bases from J, leaving 8 bases between. The germline gives CDR1 SGHNT, CDR2 YENEEA. The CDR3 extends over 13 amino acids. The CDR3 nucleotides are TGTGCCAGCAGCTTAGGTCAGATGGAGACCCAGTACTTC. Its translation: CASSLGQMETQYF.

In this sample, this clone turned up a few times. This chain joins TRBV11-2 and TRBJ2-5; unclear D gene. The length of the CDR3 is 11 residues. V dropped 5 bases and J dropped 5 bases, with 6 bases sitting between them. CDR1 SGHAT and CDR2 FQNNGV come from the germline V gene. This CDR3 is CASSARETQYF. The CDR3 bases are TGTGCCAGCAGCGCGAGGGAGACCCAGTACTTC.

The chain employs TRBV7-2 and TRBJ2-7; D unresolved. CDR1 and CDR2 from the germline V gene are SGHTA and FQGNSA. V lost 3 bases, J lost 4 bases, and 4 bases lay in between. The CDR3 has 11 residues. The chain's CDR3 is CASSFQYEQYF. In nucleotides, the CDR3 is TGTGCCAGCAGCTTCCAGTACGAGCAGTACTTC.

This clone was recorded a few times. One end of the junction fails to match germline, which may point to a read error. This chain joins TRBV7-9 and TRBJ2-5; 7 positions match TRBD2. From germline, CDR1 is SEHNR and CDR2 FQNEAQ (reference sequence). This CDR3 spans 15 amino acids. CDR3 DNA sequence: TGTGCCAGCAGCTCGTTACTAGCGCACCAAGAGACCCATTACTTC. Translation: CASSSLLAHQETHYF.

With regard to this clone: Within the sample, other DNA sequences also encode this same CDR3. The rearrangement joins TRBV6-5 to TRBJ1-1; D remains ambiguous. This CDR3 spans 13 amino acids. Trimming removed 5 bases from V and 1 base from J, with 8 bases in between. Germline V gene sequence: CDR1 MNHEY, CDR2 SVGAGI. As DNA, the CDR3 is TGTGCCAGCAGTCCCCGGGAGAACACTGAAGCTTTCTTT. Its translation is CASSPRENTEAFF.

This clone was counted a few times. The chain employs TRBV9 and TRBJ1-2; TRBD1 is a possible D gene (6 bases). Trimming took off 4 bases at V and 3 bases at J, with 13 bases between the two ends. This CDR3 region has 14 residues. From germline, CDR1 is SGDLS and CDR2 YYNGEE. CDR3 in DNA: TGTGCCAGCAGCACCCAAGGGGGACACTATGGCTACACCTTC. It codes for CASSTQGGHYGYTF.

This clone was seen a handful of times. The gene calls are TRBV6-4 and TRBJ2-2; a weak D match, TRBD1 (6 bases). The V and J ends lost 6 bases and 2 bases respectively, with 10 bases between them. Looked up from germline, CDR1 is MRHNA and CDR2 is SNTAGT. This CDR3 has 14 amino acids. CDR3: CASSTDSNTGELFF. CDR3 nucleotides: TGTGCCAGCAGCACGGACAGTAACACCGGGGAGCTGTTTTTT.

This clone was observed at least ten times. The J gene is TRBJ1-1, the V gene TRBV9; perhaps TRBD1 as D (5 bases). The V and J ends lost 2 bases and 3 bases respectively, with 14 bases between them. The germline CDR1 and CDR2 sequences are SGDLS and YYNGEE. The CDR3 has 15 residues. The CDR3 reads CASSVSRVGDTEAFF. The CDR3 DNA sequence: TGTGCCAGCAGCGTTTCCAGGGTAGGGGACACTGAAGCTTTCTTT.

The chain joins TRBV12-2 to TRBJ1-5. TRBV12-2 is tagged as a pseudogene. This CDR3 has 16 amino acids. CDR3 sequence: CASFRRLGGEVQPQHF. As DNA, the CDR3 is TGTGCAAGTTTTCGCCGGTTGGGGGGCGAGGTTCAGCCCCAGCATTTT.

V is TRBV20-1 and J is TRBJ1-4; D call uncertain. The CDR3 consists of 11 residues. V was pared by 5 bases and J by 7 bases, with 8 bases between. Germline V CDR1 and CDR2: DFQATT, SNEGSKA (reference sequence). The CDR3 region has the DNA TGCAGTGCTCAACGGGGTGAAAAACTGTTTTTT. Residues: CSAQRGEKLFF.

This clone was seen repeatedly, ten times or more. This rearrangement joins TRBV2 to TRBJ2-3; D gene uncertain. The CDR3 has 14 amino acids. Germline V gives CDR1 SNHLY, CDR2 FYNNEI. Trimming shortened V by 5 bases and J by 1 base, and 10 bases separated the two germline ends. This CDR3 reads CASSRATGTDTQYF. CDR3 sequence (DNA): TGTGCCAGCAGTCGGGCCACAGGCACAGATACGCAGTATTTT.